Listed below are T cell receptor beta chains from one sample, sequenced in a study of radiation and T cells in renal cell carcinoma. Some clones are missing from TCRdb's copy, which holds only in-frame ones; the method was immunoSEQ multiplex PCR. The profile covers 160,000 or so clones, with roughly 90% appearing a single time and under 15% taken by the ten largest. The specimen was blood, collected from a patient whose treatment included radiotherapy and nephrectomy. The receptors shown here come from a woman aged 45-65 years with renal cell carcinoma. The CDR3 runs from the conserved cysteine through the conserved F or W. Each record gives: clone size, CDR3 length, D gene, J gene, V gene, CDR3 DNA, CDR3 protein. The D gene is left open where the match is weak. Clone size, where shown, is once, few, many, or a class for clones that have expanded.

- | 15 | - | TRBJ2-3 | TRBV6-6 | TGTGCCAGCAGTTACTCGGACGGAGCTACAGATACGCAGTATTTT | CASSYSDGATDTQYF
few | 12 | - | TRBJ1-1 | TRBV5-4 | TGTGCCAGCAGCATACAGGGCACTGAAGCTTTCTTT | CASSIQGTEAFF
once | 14 | TRBD2 | TRBJ2-7 | TRBV30 | TGTGCCTGGATCCTCCCGGAGCGGGGCCCCGAGCAGTACTTC | CAWILPERGPEQYF
- | 15 | TRBD1 | TRBJ1-2 | TRBV13 | TGTGCCAGCAGCTTAAGCCCCACAGGGGGAGGTGGCTACACCTTC | CASSLSPTGGGGYTF
- | 15 | - | TRBJ2-2 | TRBV19 | TGTGCCAGTAGTATCGGGGTTAGCGACACCGGGGAGCTGTTTTTT | CASSIGVSDTGELFF
- | 15 | - | TRBJ2-2 | TRBV5-6 | TGTGCCAGCAGCCCCCGCCGGGGGGCCACCGGGGAGCTGTTTTTT | CASSPRRGATGELFF
- | 12 | - | TRBJ1-4 | TRBV5-4 | TGTGCCAGCAGCTTCCAAAATGAAAAACTGTTTTTT | CASSFQNEKLFF
- | 13 | - | TRBJ1-2 | TRBV7-9 | TGTGCCAGCAGCTCAGAAACCCTCTATGGCTACACCTTC | CASSSETLYGYTF
- | 14 | - | TRBJ2-1 | TRBV5-4 | TGTGCCAGCAGCTTGACGGGATCCTACAATGAGCAGTTCTTC | CASSLTGSYNEQFF
few | 16 | - | TRBJ1-5 | TRBV6-1 | TGTGCCAGCAGTGAAGCGCGAAGGACAGGCAATCAGCCCCAGCATTTT | CASSEARRTGNQPQHF
- | 14 | - | TRBJ2-1 | TRBV19 | TGTGCCAGTAGGGGTGGCGGGGGCCCAGATGAGCAGTTCTTC | CASRGGGGPDEQFF
- | 18 | TRBD2 | TRBJ2-3 | TRBV9 | TGTGCCAGCAGCGCCACTAGCGGGGGGTCCTGGGGAACAGATACGCAGTATTTT | CASSATSGGSWGTDTQYF
- | 15 | TRBD1 | TRBJ1-2 | TRBV28 | TGTGCCAGCAGTCGTACCGGGACAGGGGGAAATGGCTACACCTTC | CASSRTGTGGNGYTF
- | 14 | TRBD1 | TRBJ2-7 | TRBV18 | TGTGCCAGCTCAAAGGACAGGGGTCAGTACGAGCAGTACTTC | CASSKDRGQYEQYF
once | 16 | TRBD1 | TRBJ1-3 | TRBV18 | TGTGCCAGCTCACCCACAGGGGGCGCATCTGGAAACACCATATATTTT | CASSPTGGASGNTIYF
- | 20 | TRBD1 | TRBJ2-6 | TRBV9 | TGTGCCAGCAGCTCCTCCCCCGGACAGGGAAGGGTCTCTGGGGCCAACGTCCTGACTTTC | CASSSSPGQGRVSGANVLTF
- | 15 | - | TRBJ1-2 | TRBV5-6 | TGTGCCAGCAGCTCCCTAAACTGGGGGGACTATGGCTACACCTTC | CASSSLNWGDYGYTF
- | 13 | TRBD1 | TRBJ2-7 | TRBV6-6 | TGTGCCACCGGACAGGGCGCGGGTTACGAGCAGTACTTC | CATGQGAGYEQYF
once | 16 | TRBD2 | TRBJ2-5 | TRBV11-2 | TGTGCCAGCAGTGTCGGGCTAGCGGGGGACCAAGAGACCCAGTACTTC | CASSVGLAGDQETQYF
- | 13 | - | TRBJ2-1 | TRBV19 | TGTGCCAGTAGTAGGGTCGGGGACAATGAGCAGTTCTTC | CASSRVGDNEQFF
- | 14 | - | TRBJ2-3 | TRBV2 | TGTGCCAGCGGGCAGGACAGAAGCACAGATACGCAGTATTTT | CASGQDRSTDTQYF
- | 14 | TRBD1 | TRBJ2-5 | TRBV7-6 | TGTGCTAGGGGCCTGGACAGGGGGCCGAAGACCCAGTACTTC | CARGLDRGPKTQYF
few | 18 | TRBD2 | TRBJ2-2 | TRBV19 | TGTGCCAGTAGCTCTGGACTAGCGGGGGGGCTTCCCACCGGGGAGCTGTTTTTT | CASSSGLAGGLPTGELFF
- | 15 | - | TRBJ1-4 | TRBV30 | TGTGCCTGGAAAGGTGGACAGTCAACTAATGAAAAACTGTTTTTT | CAWKGGQSTNEKLFF
few | 16 | - | TRBJ1-1 | TRBV5-1 | TGCGCCAGCAGCTTGGACCCAGGGGCTATGAACACTGAAGCTTTCTTT | CASSLDPGAMNTEAFF
- | 15 | TRBD1 | TRBJ2-1 | TRBV19 | TGTGCCAGTAGTCCTCAGCAGGGGGCCTACAATGAGCAGTTCTTC | CASSPQQGAYNEQFF
- | 14 | - | TRBJ1-6 | TRBV6-1 | TGTGCCAGCAGTTTGGACAGAATCAATTCACCCCTCCACTTT | CASSLDRINSPLHF
- | 14 | - | TRBJ1-2 | TRBV16 | TGTGCCAGCACCCCGGCGGACCTCAACTATGGCTACACCTTC | CASTPADLNYGYTF
- | 14 | - | TRBJ2-1 | TRBV7-2 | TGTGCCAGCAGCGACCGGACGGCCCCCAATGAGCAGTTCTTC | CASSDRTAPNEQFF
- | 13 | - | TRBJ1-2 | TRBV30 | TGTGCCTGGAGTGTGGTGAAGGGGAGCGGCTACACCTTC | CAWSVVKGSGYTF
- | 13 | - | TRBJ1-2 | TRBV6-5 | TGTGCCAGCAGTTACTCCCGGGGAGGAGGCTACACCTTC | CASSYSRGGGYTF
- | 14 | TRBD1 | TRBJ2-1 | TRBV5-1 | TGCGCCAGCAGCGGGGGGACAGGTTACAATGAGCAGTTCTTC | CASSGGTGYNEQFF
- | 11 | - | TRBJ2-3 | TRBV5-6 | TGTGCCAGCAGTACGTTTGGAACGCAGTATTTT | CASSTFGTQYF
- | 15 | - | TRBJ2-1 | TRBV19 | TGTGCCAGTAGTATAGACCCCAGCTCCTACAATGAGCAGTTCTTC | CASSIDPSSYNEQFF
- | 14 | - | TRBJ1-2 | TRBV11-2 | TGTGCCAGCAGCTTAGGTTGGACAGCGTATGGCTACACCTTC | CASSLGWTAYGYTF
once | 13 | - | TRBJ2-2 | TRBV11-2 | TGTGCCAGCAGCTCTTTTCTATCCGGGGAGCTGTTTTTT | CASSSFLSGELFF
- | 14 | - | TRBJ2-3 | TRBV4-3 | TGCGCCAGCAGCCGCACCCGGAGTAGAGATACGCAGTATTTT | CASSRTRSRDTQYF
- | 13 | - | TRBJ1-5 | TRBV6-1 | TGTGCCAGCAGTGAAGTGTCAATTCAGCCCCAGCATTTT | CASSEVSIQPQHF
- | 15 | - | TRBJ1-2 | TRBV6-5 | TGTGCCAGCAGCCCCGCCCTCGGACAGTTCTATGGCTACACCTTC | CASSPALGQFYGYTF
- | 13 | - | TRBJ2-7 | TRBV6-1 | TGTGCCAGCACCCAGGGAGAGCCGTACGAGCAGTACTTC | CASTQGEPYEQYF
- | 13 | - | TRBJ1-1 | TRBV6-1 | TGTGCCAGCAGTGAAGCCCGGGGCACTGAAGCTTTCTTT | CASSEARGTEAFF
- | 15 | - | TRBJ1-4 | TRBV7-9 | TGTGCCAGCAGCCCGGGGACTTTGGGGGGTGAAAAACTGTTTTTT | CASSPGTLGGEKLFF